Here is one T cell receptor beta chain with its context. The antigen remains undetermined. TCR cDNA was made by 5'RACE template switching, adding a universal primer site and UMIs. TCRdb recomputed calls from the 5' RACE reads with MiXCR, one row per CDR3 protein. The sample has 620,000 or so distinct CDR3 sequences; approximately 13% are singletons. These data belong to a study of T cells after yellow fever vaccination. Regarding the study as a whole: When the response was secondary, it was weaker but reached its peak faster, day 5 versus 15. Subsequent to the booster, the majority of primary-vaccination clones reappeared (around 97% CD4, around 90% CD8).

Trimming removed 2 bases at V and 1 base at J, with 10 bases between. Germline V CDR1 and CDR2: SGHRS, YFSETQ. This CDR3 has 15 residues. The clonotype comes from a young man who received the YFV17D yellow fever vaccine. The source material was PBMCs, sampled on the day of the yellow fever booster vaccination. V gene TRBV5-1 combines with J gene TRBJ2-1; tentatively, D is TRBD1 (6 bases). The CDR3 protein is CASSFRTASYNEQFF. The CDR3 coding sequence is TGCGCCAGCAGCTTCCGGACAGCGTCCTACAATGAGCAGTTCTTC.